Below, one T cell receptor beta chain is given with its context. The antigen remains undetermined. The CDR3 is 13 residues long. The entry originates in a study of CXCR3-negative and CXCR3-positive naive CD8 T cells. Study results and limitations: With CXCR3 expression partially decreased after cryopreservation, most assays relied on fresh PBMCs. Naive subsets had comparable surface CD5; TCR strength was inferred from TRB CDR3 properties. Relative to memory CD8+ cells, whose diversity was much lower, both naive subsets had comparably high diversity. Similar TRBV-TRBJ usage characterized naive CXCR3-negative and CXCR3-positive cells; memory cells differed.

With UMI labels, 5' RACE was used to prepare the TRB cDNA libraries. TCRdb re-called the 5' RACE reads, yielding one record per CDR3 amino acid sequence without DNA. Its table lists roughly 40,000 distinct CDR3 sequences. This receptor was identified in a human donor in good health. Some clones in this sample may be carry-over from other donors' samples. The chain is built from TRBV12-3 or TRBV12-4 and TRBJ2-2. The sequenced sample was memory CD8+ T cells from blood. CDR3 region: CASSLGLTGELFF.